This T cell receptor (beta chain) was sequenced in a study of siplizumab effects on memory and regulatory T cells. Study outcomes and limitations: The authors did not confirm suppressive function in proliferating Tregs from siplizumab cultures. Proliferating clones, CD4+ or CD8+, lacked an assignable naive or memory phenotype in roughly 75-95% of cases.

This clone has just one count. Its target is unknown. Measured with immunoSEQ multiplex PCR; TCRdb has only the in-frame clones, and not every one. The table has roughly 40,000 clones, 80% to 90% seen once. The junction had 10 bases not matched to a gene; V was cut back by 5 bases and J by 4 bases. CDR1 SGHAT and CDR2 FQNNGV come from the germline V gene. The CDR3 totals 15 residues. Sample: naive CD4+ T cells sorted from blood. The clonotype originates from a human donor in good health. This chain links TRBV11-2 with TRBJ1-1, with 7 bases fitting TRBD1. The CDR3: CASSRNRGFSTEAFF. DNA of the CDR3: TGTGCCAGCAGCAGAAACAGGGGCTTTAGCACTGAAGCTTTCTTT. Looking up the rest from reference TRBV11-2 and TRBJ1-1 gives the full variable domain: EAGVAQSPRYKIIEKRQSVAFWCNPISGHATLYWYQQILGQGPKLLIQFQNNGVVDDSQLPKDRFSAERLKGVDSTLKIQPAKLEDSAVYLCASSRNRGFSTEAFFGQGTRLTVV.